This T cell receptor beta chain was sequenced during a study of blood T cell repertoires in COVID-19. About the research overall: The samples span acute and convalescent COVID-19 from the United States, Italy and Spain.

Produced via immunoSEQ multiplex PCR; TCRdb's table is partial and in-frame only. The sample has a few hundred thousand clones, around 85% seen once. Those enrolled, adults aged roughly 18 to 95 years, came from about two dozen US areas. Which cohort a participant joined came from the clinical history participants gave. Two negative PCRs, clearance, or symptom resolution were required of recovered Cohort 3 donors. The TCR originated in a woman in her thirties or forties who had recovered from COVID-19. Sequencing was carried out using PBMCs or T cells enriched from blood (not recorded which).

CDR3 sequence reads: CASSYGGYSTDTQYF. The CDR3 nucleotides read TGTGCCAGCAGTTACGGCGGCTACAGCACAGATACGCAGTATTTT. J is TRBJ2-3 and V is TRBV6-5; unclear D gene. This CDR3 contains 15 residues. CDR1 is MNHEY, CDR2 SVGAGI, per germline. V lost 2 bases, J lost 0 bases, and 9 bases lay in between.